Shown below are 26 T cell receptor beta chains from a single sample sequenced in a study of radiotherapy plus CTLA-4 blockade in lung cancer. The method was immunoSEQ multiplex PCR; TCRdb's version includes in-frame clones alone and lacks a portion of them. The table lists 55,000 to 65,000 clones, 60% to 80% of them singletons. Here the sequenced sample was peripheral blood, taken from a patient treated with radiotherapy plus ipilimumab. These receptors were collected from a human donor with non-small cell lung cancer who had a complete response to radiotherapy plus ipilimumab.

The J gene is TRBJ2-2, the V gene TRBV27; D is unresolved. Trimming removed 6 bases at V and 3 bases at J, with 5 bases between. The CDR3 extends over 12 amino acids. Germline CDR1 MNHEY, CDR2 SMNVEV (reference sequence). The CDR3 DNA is TGTGCCAGCAGACGGGACACCGGGGAGCTGTTTTTT. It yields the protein CASRRDTGELFF.

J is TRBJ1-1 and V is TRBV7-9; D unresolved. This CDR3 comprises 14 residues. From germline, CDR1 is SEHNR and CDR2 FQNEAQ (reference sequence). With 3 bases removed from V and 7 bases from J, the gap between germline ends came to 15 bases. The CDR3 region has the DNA TGTGCCAGCAGCTTCTCCAATTTACTGAGTGAAGCTTTCTTT. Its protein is CASSFSNLLSEAFF.

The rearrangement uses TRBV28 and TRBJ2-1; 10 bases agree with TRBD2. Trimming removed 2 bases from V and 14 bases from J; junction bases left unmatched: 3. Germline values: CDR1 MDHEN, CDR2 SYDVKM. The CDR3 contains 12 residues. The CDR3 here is CASSLRGTSEFF. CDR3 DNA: TGTGCCAGCAGTTTAAGGGGGACTAGCGAGTTCTTC. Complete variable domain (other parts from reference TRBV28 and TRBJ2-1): DVKVTQSSRYLVKRTGEKVFLECVQDMDHENMFWYRQDPGLGLRLIYFSYDVKMKEKGDIPEGYSVSREKKERFSLILESASTNQTSMYLCASSLRGTSEFFGPGTRLTVL.

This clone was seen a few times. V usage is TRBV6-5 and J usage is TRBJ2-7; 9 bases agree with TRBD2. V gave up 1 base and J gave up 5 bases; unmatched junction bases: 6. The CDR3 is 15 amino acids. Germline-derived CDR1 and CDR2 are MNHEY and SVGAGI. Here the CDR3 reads CASSYLGLAFDEQYF. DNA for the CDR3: TGTGCCAGCAGTTACTTGGGACTAGCATTCGACGAGCAGTACTTC.

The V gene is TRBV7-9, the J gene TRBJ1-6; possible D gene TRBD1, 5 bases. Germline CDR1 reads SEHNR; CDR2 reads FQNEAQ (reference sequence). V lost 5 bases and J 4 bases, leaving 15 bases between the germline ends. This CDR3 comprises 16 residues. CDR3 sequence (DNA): TGTGCCAGCAGCCCTGGCACAGGATCTTATAATTCACCCCTCCACTTT. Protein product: CASSPGTGSYNSPLHF. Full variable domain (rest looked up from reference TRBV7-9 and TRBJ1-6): DTGVSQNPRHKITKRGQNVTFRCDPISEHNRLYWYRQTLGQGPEFLTYFQNEAQLEKSRLLSDRFSAERPKGSFSTLEIQRTEQGDSAMYLCASSPGTGSYNSPLHFGNGTRLTVT.

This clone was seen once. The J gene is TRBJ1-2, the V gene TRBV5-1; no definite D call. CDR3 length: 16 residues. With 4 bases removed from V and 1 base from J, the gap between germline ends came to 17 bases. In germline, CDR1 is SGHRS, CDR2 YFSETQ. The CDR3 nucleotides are TGCGCCAGCAGCAATGAACCGACAAGAAATAACTATGGCTACACCTTC. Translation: CASSNEPTRNNYGYTF.

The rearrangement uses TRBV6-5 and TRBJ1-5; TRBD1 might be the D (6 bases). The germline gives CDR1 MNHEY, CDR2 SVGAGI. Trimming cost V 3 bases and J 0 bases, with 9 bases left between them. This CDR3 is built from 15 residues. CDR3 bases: TGTGCCAGCAGTTATTCAGGGGTTAGCAATCAGCCCCAGCATTTT. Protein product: CASSYSGVSNQPQHF.

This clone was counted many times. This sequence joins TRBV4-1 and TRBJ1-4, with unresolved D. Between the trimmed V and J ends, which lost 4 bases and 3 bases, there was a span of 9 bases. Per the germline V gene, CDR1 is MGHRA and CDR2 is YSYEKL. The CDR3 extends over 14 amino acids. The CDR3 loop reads CASSLQVANEKLFF. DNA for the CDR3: TGCGCCAGCAGCCTCCAGGTCGCTAATGAAAAACTGTTTTTT.

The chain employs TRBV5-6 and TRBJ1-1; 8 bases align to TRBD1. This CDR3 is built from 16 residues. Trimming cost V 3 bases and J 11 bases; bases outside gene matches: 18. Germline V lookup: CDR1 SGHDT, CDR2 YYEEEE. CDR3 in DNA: TGTGCCAGCAGCTACAACCCACTTTCCCGGACAGGGCCCGCTTTCTTT. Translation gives CASSYNPLSRTGPAFF.

This chain's CDR3 is CASSISRGQGAKGEQFF. Here the CDR3 DNA reads TGTGCCAGTAGTATTTCCCGGGGACAGGGGGCAAAGGGTGAGCAGTTCTTC. The chain employs TRBV19 and TRBJ2-1, with 12 bases identical to TRBD1. Germline V gives CDR1 LNHDA, CDR2 SQIVND (reference sequence). The V and J ends lost 3 bases and 9 bases, in that order; junction bases with no gene match: 12. CDR3 length: 17 residues.

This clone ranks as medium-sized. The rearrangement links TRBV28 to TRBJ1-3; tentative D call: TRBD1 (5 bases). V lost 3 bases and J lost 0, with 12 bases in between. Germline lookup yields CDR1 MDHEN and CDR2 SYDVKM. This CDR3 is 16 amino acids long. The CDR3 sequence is CASSLFQGSSGNTIYF. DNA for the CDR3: TGTGCCAGCAGTTTGTTTCAGGGTTCCTCTGGAAACACCATATATTTT.

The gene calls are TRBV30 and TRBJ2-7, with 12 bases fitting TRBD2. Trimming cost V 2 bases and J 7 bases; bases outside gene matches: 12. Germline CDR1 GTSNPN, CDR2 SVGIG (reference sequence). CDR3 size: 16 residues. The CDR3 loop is CAWSPKTLAGGSEQYF. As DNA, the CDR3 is TGTGCCTGGAGTCCCAAGACTCTAGCGGGGGGGTCTGAGCAGTACTTC.

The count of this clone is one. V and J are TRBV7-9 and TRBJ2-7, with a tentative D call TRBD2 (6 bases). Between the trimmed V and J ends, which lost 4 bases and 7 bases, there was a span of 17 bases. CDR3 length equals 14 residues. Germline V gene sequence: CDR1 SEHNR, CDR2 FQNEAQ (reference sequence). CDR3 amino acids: CASSYPGARKEQYF. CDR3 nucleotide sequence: TGTGCCAGCAGCTACCCGGGAGCCAGAAAAGAGCAGTACTTC. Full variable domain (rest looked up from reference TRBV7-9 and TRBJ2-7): DTGVSQNPRHKITKRGQNVTFRCDPISEHNRLYWYRQTLGQGPEFLTYFQNEAQLEKSRLLSDRFSAERPKGSFSTLEIQRTEQGDSAMYLCASSYPGARKEQYFGPGTRLTVT.

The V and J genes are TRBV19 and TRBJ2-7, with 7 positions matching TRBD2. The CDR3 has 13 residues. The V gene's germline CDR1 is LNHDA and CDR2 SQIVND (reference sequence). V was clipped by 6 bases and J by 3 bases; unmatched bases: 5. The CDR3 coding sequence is TGTGCCAGTAGCCTGGGACTACTCTACGAGCAGTACTTC. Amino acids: CASSLGLLYEQYF.

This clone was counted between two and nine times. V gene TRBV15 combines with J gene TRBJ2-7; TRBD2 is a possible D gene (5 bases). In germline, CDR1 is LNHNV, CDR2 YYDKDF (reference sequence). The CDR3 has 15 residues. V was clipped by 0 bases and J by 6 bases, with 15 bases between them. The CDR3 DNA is TGTGCCACCAGCAGAGATGTCGAGGGTGGAGGCGAGCAGTACTTC. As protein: CATSRDVEGGGEQYF.

The CDR3 is CASSYLQGGAEAFF. Written as DNA, the CDR3 is TGTGCCAGCAGTTACCTACAGGGAGGGGCTGAAGCTTTCTTT. The chain couples TRBV6-5 to TRBJ1-1; the D gene is possibly TRBD1 (6 bases). The CDR3 totals 14 residues. CDR1 and CDR2 (germline): MNHEY, SVGAGI. V shed 2 bases and J shed 6 bases, with 13 bases lying between them.

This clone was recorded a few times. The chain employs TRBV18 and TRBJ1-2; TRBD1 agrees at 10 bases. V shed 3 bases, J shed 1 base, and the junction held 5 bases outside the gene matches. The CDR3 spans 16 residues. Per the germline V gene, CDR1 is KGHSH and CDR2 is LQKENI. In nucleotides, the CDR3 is TGTGCCAGCTCACCCGAAGGACAGGGGGGTAACTATGGCTACACCTTC. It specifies CASSPEGQGGNYGYTF.

CDR3 region: CASSWRVGASSTDTQYF. The CDR3 DNA reads TGTGCCAGCAGCTGGAGAGTTGGGGCTTCTAGCACAGATACGCAGTATTTT. This chain uses TRBV7-9 with TRBJ2-3; tentative D call: TRBD1 (5 bases). Germline V gives CDR1 SEHNR, CDR2 FQNEAQ (reference sequence). Between the trimmed V and J ends, which lost 4 bases and 0 bases, there was a span of 17 bases. CDR3 length: 17 residues.

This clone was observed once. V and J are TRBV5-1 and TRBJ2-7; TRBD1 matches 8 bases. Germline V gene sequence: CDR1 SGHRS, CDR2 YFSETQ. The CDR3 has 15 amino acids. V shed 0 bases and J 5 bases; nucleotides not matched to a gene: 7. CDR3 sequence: CASSLGAGGFNEQYF. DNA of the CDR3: TGCGCCAGCAGCTTGGGGGCAGGGGGCTTCAACGAGCAGTACTTC.

CDR3 sequence reads: CASSLAPRGYGYTF. DNA for the CDR3: TGTGCCAGCAGCTTAGCGCCGAGGGGGTATGGCTACACCTTC. The V and J genes are TRBV7-9 and TRBJ1-2; D might be TRBD1 (6 bases). V was trimmed by 0 bases and J by 5 bases, leaving 10 bases between them. The CDR3 covers 14 residues. Germline V gene sequence: CDR1 SEHNR, CDR2 FQNEAQ (reference sequence).

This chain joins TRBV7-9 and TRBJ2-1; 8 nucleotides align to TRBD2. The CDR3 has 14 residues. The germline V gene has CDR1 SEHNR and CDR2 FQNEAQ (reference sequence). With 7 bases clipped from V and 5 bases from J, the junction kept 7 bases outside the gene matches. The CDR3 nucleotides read TGTGCCAGCACCATACTAGCGGCGCACAATGAGCAGTTCTTC. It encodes CASTILAAHNEQFF.

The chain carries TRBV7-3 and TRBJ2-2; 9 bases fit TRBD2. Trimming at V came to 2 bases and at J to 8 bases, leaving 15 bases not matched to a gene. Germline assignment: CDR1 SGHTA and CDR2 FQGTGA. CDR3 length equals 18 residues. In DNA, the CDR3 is TGTGCCAGCAGCTTACCTGGGGTTAGCGGGAGATCTAGAGGGGAGCTGTTTTTT. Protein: CASSLPGVSGRSRGELFF.

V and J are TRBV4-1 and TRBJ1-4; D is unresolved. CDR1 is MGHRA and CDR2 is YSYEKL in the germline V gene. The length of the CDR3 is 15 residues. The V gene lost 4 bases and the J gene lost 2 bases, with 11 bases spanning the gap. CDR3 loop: CASSRTSGTNEKLFF. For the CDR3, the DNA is TGCGCCAGCAGCCGCACTTCGGGGACTAATGAAAAACTGTTTTTT.

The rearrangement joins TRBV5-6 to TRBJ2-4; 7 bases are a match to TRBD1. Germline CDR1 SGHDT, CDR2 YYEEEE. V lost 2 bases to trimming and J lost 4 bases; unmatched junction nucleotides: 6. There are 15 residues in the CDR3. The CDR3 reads CASSFKGTDKNIQYF. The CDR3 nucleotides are TGTGCCAGCAGCTTCAAGGGGACAGATAAAAACATTCAGTACTTC.

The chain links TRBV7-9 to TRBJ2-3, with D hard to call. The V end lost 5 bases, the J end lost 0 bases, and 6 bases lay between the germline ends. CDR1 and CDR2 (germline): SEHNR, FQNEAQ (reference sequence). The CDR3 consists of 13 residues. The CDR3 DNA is TGTGCCAGCAGCATCTCGAGCACAGATACGCAGTATTTT. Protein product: CASSISSTDTQYF.

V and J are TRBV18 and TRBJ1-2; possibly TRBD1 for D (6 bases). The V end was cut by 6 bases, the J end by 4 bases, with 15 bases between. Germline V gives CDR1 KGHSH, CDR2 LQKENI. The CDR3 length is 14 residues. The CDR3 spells CASSPYRGSYGYTF. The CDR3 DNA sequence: TGTGCCAGCTCCCCCTATAGGGGGTCCTATGGCTACACCTTC.